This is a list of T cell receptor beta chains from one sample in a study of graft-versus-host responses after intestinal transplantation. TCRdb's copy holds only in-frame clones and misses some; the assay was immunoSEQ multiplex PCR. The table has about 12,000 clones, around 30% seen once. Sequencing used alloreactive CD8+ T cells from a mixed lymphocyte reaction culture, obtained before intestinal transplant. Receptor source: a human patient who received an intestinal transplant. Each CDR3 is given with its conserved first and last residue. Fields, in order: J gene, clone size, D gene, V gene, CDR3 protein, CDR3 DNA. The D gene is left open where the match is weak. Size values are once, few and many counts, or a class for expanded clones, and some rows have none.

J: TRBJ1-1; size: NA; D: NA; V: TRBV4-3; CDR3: CASSQGLWVSEAFF; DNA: TGCGCCAGCAGCCAAGGCTTATGGGTCTCTGAAGCTTTCTTT
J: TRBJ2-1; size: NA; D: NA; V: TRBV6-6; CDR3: CASRGQGFYNEQFF; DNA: TGTGCCAGCAGAGGCCAGGGTTTCTACAATGAGCAGTTCTTC
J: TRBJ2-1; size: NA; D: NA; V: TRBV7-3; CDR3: CASSLEGDISDEQFF; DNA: TGTGCCAGCAGCTTAGAGGGAGACATTTCCGATGAGCAGTTCTTC
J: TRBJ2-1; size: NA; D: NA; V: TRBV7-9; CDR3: CASSSRDSFYNEQFF; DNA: TGTGCCAGCAGCTCCCGGGACTCATTTTACAATGAGCAGTTCTTC
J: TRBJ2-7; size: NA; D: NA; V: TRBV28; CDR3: CASSHIGSYEQYF; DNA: TGTGCCAGCAGTCACATTGGATCCTACGAGCAGTACTTC
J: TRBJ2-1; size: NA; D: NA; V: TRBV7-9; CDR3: CASSFLSGDRDEQFF; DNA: TGTGCCAGCAGCTTTTTAAGTGGGGATCGCGATGAGCAGTTCTTC
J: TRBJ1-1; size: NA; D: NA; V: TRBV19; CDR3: CASHWGGTNTEAFF; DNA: TGTGCCAGTCACTGGGGGGGAACGAACACTGAAGCTTTCTTT
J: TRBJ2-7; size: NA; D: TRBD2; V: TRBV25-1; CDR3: CASSGPGLAGVWGEQYF; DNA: TGTGCCAGCAGTGGCCCGGGACTAGCGGGAGTTTGGGGGGAGCAGTACTTC
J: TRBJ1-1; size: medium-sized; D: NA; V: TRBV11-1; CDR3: CASSIKSSTEAFF; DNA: TGTGCCAGCAGCATAAAGAGTTCCACTGAAGCTTTCTTT
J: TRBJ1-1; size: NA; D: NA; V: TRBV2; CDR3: CASSTGRLNIEAFF; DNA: TGTGCCAGCAGCACCGGGAGACTAAATATCGAAGCTTTCTTT
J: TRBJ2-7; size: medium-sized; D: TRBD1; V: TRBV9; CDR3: CASSVSGDRTYEQYF; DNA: TGTGCCAGCAGCGTTTCCGGGGACAGAACCTACGAGCAGTACTTC
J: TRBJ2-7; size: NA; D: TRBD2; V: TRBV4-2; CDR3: CASSLGRGTYEQYF; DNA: TGTGCCAGCAGCCTCGGGAGGGGAACCTACGAGCAGTACTTC
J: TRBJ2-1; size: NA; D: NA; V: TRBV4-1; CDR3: CASSQDPGDSYNEQFF; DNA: TGCGCCAGCAGCCAAGATCCGGGGGACTCCTACAATGAGCAGTTCTTC
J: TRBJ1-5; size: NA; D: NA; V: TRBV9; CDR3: CASSVEGDSNQPQHF; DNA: TGTGCCAGCAGCGTAGAAGGGGATAGCAATCAGCCCCAGCATTTT
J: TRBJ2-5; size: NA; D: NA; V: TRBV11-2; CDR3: CASSLERTTGETQYF; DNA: TGTGCCAGCAGCTTAGAGAGGACTACTGGGGAGACCCAGTACTTC
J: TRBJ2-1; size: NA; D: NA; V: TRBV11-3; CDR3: CASSLQDNEQFF; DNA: TGTGCCAGCAGCTTACAGGATAATGAGCAGTTCTTC
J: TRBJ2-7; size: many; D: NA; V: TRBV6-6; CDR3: CASSYSDGPYEQYF; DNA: TGTGCCAGCAGTTACTCGGACGGCCCCTACGAGCAGTACTTC
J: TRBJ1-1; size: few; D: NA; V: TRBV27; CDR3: CASSFLLNTEAFF; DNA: TGTGCCAGCAGTTTCTTGCTTAACACTGAAGCTTTCTTT
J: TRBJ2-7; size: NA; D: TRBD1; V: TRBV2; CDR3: CARRQGAYEQHF; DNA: TGTGCCCGCAGACAGGGGGCTTACGAGCAGCACTTC
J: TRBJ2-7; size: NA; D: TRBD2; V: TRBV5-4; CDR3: CASSSDLAVHEQYF; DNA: TGTGCCAGCAGCTCGGACCTAGCGGTCCACGAGCAGTACTTC
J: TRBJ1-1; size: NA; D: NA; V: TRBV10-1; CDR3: CASNDGMSTEAFF; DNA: TGCGCCAGCAACGACGGGATGAGCACTGAAGCTTTCTTT
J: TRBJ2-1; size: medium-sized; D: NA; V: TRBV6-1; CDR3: CASSGQRVYNEQFF; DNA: TGTGCCAGCAGTGGGCAGCGGGTCTACAATGAGCAGTTCTTC
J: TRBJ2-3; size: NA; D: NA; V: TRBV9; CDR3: CASSVSGFTDTQYF; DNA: TGTGCCAGCAGCGTAAGTGGGTTCACAGATACGCAGTATTTT
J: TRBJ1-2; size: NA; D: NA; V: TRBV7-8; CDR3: CASSLGTDNYGYTF; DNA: TGTGCCAGCAGCTTAGGGACGGATAACTATGGCTACACCTTC
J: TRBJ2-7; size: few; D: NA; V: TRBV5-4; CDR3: CASSLGEGRGEQYF; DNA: TGTGCCAGCAGCTTGGGAGAAGGTCGGGGGGAGCAGTACTTC
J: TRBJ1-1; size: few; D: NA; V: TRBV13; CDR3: CASSPGDTLTEAFF; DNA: TGTGCCAGCAGCCCCGGGGACACCTTGACAGAAGCTTTCTTT
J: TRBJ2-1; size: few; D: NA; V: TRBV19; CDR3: CASSISSSSNEQFF; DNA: TGTGCCAGTAGTATCTCATCCTCCTCCAATGAGCAGTTCTTC
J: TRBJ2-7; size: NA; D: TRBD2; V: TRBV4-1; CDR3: CASSQDAPSGYYEQYF; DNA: TGCGCCAGCAGCCAAGATGCCCCTAGCGGGTACTACGAGCAGTACTTC
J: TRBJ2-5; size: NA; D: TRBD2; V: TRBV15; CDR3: CATSISTALGLAGAVQETQYF; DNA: TGTGCCACCAGCATTTCCACGGCCCTGGGACTAGCGGGAGCAGTCCAAGAGACCCAGTACTTC
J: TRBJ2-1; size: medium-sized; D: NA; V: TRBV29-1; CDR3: CSVQSEQFF; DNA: TGCAGCGTTCAAAGTGAGCAGTTCTTC
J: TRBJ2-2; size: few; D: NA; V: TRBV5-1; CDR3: CASSLVGCRGNTGELFF; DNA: TGCGCCAGCAGCTTGGTGGGGTGCAGGGGAAACACCGGGGAGCTGTTTTTT
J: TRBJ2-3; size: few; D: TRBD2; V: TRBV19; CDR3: CASRRLAGVADTQYF; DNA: TGTGCCAGTAGACGACTAGCGGGAGTTGCAGATACGCAGTATTTT
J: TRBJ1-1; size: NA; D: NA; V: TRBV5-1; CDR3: CASSSPTGMNTEAFF; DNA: TGCGCCAGCAGCTCTCCGACAGGTATGAACACTGAAGCTTTCTTT
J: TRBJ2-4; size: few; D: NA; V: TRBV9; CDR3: CASNTGTGENIQYF; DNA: TGTGCCAGCAACACCGGGACTGGGGAAAACATTCAGTACTTC
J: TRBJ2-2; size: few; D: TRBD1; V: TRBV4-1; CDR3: CASSQGTGTGTGELFF; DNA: TGCGCCAGCAGCCAAGGGACAGGGACGGGCACCGGGGAGCTGTTTTTT
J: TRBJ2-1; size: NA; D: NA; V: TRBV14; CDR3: CASSHGAGQFF; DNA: TGTGCCAGCAGCCATGGGGCAGGGCAGTTCTTC
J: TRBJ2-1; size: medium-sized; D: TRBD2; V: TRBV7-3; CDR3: CASSLIAGVSNEQFF; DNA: TGTGCCAGCAGCTTAATAGCGGGAGTTTCCAATGAGCAGTTCTTC
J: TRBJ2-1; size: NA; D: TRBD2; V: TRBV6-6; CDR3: CASSYGGSMYEQFF; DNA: TGTGCCAGCAGTTACGGCGGGAGTATGTATGAGCAGTTCTTC
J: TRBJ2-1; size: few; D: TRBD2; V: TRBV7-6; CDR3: CASSSLSGLSSYNEQFF; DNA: TGTGCCAGCAGCTCCCTTAGCGGGCTGAGCTCCTACAATGAGCAGTTCTTC
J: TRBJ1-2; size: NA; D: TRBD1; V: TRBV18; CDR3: CASSPLYLWTGVMSYGYTF; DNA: TGTGCCAGCTCACCACTTTATTTATGGACAGGGGTCATGAGCTATGGCTACACCTTC
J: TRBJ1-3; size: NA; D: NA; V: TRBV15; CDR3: CATSRDRSGNTIYF; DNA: TGTGCCACCAGCAGGGACCGGTCTGGAAACACCATATATTTT
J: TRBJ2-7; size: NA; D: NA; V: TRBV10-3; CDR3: CAISDFSYEQYF; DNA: TGTGCCATCAGTGACTTCTCCTACGAGCAGTACTTC
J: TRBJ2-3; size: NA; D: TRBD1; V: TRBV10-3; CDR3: CAITYPGQGATDTQYF; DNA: TGTGCCATCACTTATCCGGGACAGGGGGCAACAGATACGCAGTATTTT
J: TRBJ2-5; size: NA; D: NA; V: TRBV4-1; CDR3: CASSAEVGDQETQYF; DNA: TGCGCCAGCAGCGCCGAAGTGGGGGACCAAGAGACCCAGTACTTC
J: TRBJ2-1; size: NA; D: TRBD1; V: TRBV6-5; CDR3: CASSYEGTASNEQFF; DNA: TGTGCCAGCAGTTACGAGGGGACAGCGAGCAATGAGCAGTTCTTC
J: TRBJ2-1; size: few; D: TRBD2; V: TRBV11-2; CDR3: CASSLLAGDHNEQFF; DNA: TGTGCCAGCAGCTTATTAGCGGGAGACCACAATGAGCAGTTCTTC
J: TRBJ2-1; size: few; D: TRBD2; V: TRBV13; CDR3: CASSIFSSGRNGHEQFF; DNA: TGTGCCAGCAGCATCTTCTCTAGCGGGCGAAACGGGCATGAGCAGTTCTTC
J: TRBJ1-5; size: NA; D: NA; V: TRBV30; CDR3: CAWSVGGLPQHF; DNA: TGTGCCTGGAGTGTAGGTGGGTTGCCCCAGCATTTT
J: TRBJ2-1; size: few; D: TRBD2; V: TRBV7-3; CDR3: CASSSSGSYNEQFF; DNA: TGTGCCAGCAGCTCTAGCGGCTCCTACAATGAGCAGTTCTTC
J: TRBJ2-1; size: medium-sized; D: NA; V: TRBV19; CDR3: CASSALGHNEQFF; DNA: TGTGCCAGTAGTGCTCTAGGACACAATGAGCAGTTCTTC
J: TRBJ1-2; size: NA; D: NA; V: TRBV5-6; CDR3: CASSLIGTAKSGYTF; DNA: TGTGCCAGCAGCTTGATCGGGACCGCCAAGAGTGGCTACACCTTC
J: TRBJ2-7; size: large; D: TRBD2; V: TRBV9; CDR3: CASSVDGGRSSYEQYF; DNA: TGTGCCAGCAGCGTAGATGGCGGGAGGTCTTCCTACGAGCAGTACTTC
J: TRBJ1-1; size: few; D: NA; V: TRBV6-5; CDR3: CASSFYLQGSTEAFF; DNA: TGTGCCAGCAGTTTTTATCTCCAGGGTAGCACTGAAGCTTTCTTT
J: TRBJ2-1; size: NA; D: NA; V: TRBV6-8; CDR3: CASRGQGFYNEQFF; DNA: TGTGCCAGCAGAGGCCAGGGTTTCTACAATGAGCAGTTCTTC
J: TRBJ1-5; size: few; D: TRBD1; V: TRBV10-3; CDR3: CAIGGTGDTHQPQHF; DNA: TGTGCCATCGGAGGGACAGGGGATACGCATCAGCCCCAGCATTTT
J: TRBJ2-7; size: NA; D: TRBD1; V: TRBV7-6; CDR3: CASSSPGQSYEQYF; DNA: TGTGCCAGCAGCTCTCCGGGACAGTCCTACGAGCAGTACTTC
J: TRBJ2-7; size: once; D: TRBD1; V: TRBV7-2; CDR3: CASSQGASEYSYEQYF; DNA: TGTGCCAGCAGCCAGGGGGCTAGCGAGTACTCCTACGAGCAGTACTTC
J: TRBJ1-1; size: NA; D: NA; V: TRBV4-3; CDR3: CASSQVGTEAFF; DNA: TGCGCCAGCAGCCAAGTGGGAACTGAAGCTTTCTTT
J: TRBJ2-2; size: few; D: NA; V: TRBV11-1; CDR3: CASSYGTNTGELFF; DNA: TGTGCCAGCAGCTACGGCACGAACACCGGGGAGCTGTTTTTT
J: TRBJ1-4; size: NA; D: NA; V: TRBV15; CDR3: CATSRGGRGGEKLLF; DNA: TGTGCCACCAGCAGAGGCGGCAGGGGTGGTGAAAAACTTCTTTTT